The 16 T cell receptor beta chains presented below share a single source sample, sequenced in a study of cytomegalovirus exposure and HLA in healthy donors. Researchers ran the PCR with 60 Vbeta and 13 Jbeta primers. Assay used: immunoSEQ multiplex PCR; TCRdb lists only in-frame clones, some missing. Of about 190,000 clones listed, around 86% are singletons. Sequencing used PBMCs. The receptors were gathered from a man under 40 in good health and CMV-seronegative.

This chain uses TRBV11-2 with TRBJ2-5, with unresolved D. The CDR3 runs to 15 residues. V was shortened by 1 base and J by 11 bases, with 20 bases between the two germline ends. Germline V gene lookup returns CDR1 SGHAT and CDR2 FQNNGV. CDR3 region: CASSLGPIVLLEQYF. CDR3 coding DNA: TGTGCCAGCAGCTTAGGCCCGATAGTTCTGCTTGAGCAGTACTTC.

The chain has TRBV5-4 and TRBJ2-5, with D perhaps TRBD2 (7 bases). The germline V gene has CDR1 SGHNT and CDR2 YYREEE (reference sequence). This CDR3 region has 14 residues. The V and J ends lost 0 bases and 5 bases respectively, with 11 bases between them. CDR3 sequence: CASSLGGGGETQYF. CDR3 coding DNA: TGTGCCAGCAGCTTGGGAGGGGGAGGGGAGACCCAGTACTTC.

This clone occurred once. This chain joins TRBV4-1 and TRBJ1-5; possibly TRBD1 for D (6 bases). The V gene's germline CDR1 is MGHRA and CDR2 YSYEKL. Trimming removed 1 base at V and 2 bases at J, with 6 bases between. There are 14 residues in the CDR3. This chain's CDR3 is CASSQGQGNQPQHF. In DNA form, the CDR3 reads TGCGCCAGCAGCCAAGGACAGGGCAATCAGCCCCAGCATTTT.

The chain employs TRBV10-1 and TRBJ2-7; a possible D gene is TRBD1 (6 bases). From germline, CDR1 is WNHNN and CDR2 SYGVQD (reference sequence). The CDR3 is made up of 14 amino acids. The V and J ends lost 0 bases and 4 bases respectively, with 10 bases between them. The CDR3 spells CASSESAGEYEQYF. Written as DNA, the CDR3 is TGCGCCAGCAGTGAGTCCGCAGGGGAATACGAGCAGTACTTC.

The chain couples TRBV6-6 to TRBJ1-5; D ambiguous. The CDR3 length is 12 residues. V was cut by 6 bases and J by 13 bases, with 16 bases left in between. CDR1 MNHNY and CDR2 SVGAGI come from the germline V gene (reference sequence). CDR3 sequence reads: CASSPPGEEQHF. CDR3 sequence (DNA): TGTGCCAGCAGCCCCCCCGGGGAAGAACAGCATTTT.

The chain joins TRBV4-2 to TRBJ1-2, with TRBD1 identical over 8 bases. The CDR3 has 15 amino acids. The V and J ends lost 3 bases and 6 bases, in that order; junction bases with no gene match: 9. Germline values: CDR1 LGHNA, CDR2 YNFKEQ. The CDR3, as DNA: TGTGCCAGCAGCCAGCCGGACAGGGACCCAAATGGCTACACCTTC. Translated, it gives CASSQPDRDPNGYTF.

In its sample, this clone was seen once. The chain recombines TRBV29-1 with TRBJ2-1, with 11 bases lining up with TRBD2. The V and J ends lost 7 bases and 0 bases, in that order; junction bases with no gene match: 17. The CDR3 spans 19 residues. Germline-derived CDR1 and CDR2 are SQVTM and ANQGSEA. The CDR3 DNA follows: TGCAGCGCTGACCGGGGGCTAGCGGGAGGCGCCAGCTCCTACAATGAGCAGTTCTTC. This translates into CSADRGLAGGASSYNEQFF.

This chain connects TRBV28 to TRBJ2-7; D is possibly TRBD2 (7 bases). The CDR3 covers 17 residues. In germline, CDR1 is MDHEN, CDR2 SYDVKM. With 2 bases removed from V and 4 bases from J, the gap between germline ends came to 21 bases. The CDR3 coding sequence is TGTGCCAGCAGTTTAAGAGGGGGGGCAGGTTGGTCGTACGAGCAGTACTTC. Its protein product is CASSLRGGAGWSYEQYF. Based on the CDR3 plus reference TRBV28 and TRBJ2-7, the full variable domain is DVKVTQSSRYLVKRTGEKVFLECVQDMDHENMFWYRQDPGLGLRLIYFSYDVKMKEKGDIPEGYSVSREKKERFSLILESASTNQTSMYLCASSLRGGAGWSYEQYFGPGTRLTVT.

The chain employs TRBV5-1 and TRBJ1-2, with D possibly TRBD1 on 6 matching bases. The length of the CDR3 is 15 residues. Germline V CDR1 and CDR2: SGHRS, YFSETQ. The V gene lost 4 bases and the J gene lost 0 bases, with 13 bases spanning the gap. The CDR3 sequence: CASSTQGHPNYGYTF. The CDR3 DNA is TGCGCCAGCAGCACCCAGGGACACCCTAACTATGGCTACACCTTC.

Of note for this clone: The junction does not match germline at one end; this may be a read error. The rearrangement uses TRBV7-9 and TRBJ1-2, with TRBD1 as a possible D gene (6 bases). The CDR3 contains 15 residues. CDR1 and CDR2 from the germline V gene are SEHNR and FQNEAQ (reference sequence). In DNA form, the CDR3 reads TGTTCCAGCAGCCCCCGGACAGACTTAACCTATGGCTACACCTTC. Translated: CSSSPRTDLTYGYTF.

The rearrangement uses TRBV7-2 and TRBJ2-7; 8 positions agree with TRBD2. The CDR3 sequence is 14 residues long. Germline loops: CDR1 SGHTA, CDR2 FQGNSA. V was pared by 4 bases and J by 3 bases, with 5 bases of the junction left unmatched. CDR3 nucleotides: TGTGCCAGCAGCTCACCCGCGGGGGGCTACGAGCAGTACTTC. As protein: CASSSPAGGYEQYF.

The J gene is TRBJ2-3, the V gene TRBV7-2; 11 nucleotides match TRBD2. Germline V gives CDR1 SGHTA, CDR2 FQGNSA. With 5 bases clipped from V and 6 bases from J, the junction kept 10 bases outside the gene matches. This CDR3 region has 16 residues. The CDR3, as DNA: TGTGCCAGCAGCGCACAACTAGCGGGGGTTGGGGATACGCAGTATTTT. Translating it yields CASSAQLAGVGDTQYF.

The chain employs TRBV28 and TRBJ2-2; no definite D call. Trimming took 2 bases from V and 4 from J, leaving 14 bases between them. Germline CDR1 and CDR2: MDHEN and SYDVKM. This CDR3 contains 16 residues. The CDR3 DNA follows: TGTGCCAGCAGTTTACCTCTACCATCGGGCACCGGGGAGCTGTTTTTT. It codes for CASSLPLPSGTGELFF.

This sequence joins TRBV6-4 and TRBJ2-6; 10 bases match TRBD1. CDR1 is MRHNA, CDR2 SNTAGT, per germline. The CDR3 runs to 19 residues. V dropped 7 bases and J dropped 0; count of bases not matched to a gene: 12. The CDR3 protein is CASTAPGTGASSGANVLTF. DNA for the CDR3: TGTGCCAGCACGGCTCCCGGGACAGGGGCCTCCTCTGGGGCCAACGTCCTGACTTTC.

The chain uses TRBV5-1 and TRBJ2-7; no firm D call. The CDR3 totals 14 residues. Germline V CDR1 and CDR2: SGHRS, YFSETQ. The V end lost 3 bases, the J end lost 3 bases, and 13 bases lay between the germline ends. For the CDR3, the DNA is TGCGCCAGCAGCTCCTTAGGCGGATACTACGAGCAGTACTTC. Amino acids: CASSSLGGYYEQYF.

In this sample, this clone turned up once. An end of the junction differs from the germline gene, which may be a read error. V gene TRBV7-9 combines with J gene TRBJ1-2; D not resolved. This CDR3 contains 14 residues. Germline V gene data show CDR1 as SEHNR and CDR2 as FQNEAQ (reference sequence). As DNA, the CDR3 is TGTGCCAGCAGCTTAGATGCCACGGGTGATGGCCACACCTTC. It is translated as CASSLDATGDGHTF.